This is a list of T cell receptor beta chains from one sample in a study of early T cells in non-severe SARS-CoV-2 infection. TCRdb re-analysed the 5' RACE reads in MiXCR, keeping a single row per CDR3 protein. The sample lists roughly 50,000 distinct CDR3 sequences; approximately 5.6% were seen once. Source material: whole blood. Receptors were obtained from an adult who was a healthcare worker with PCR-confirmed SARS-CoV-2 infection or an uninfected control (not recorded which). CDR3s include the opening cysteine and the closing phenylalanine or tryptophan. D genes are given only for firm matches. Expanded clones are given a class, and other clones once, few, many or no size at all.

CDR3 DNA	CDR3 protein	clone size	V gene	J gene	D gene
TGTGCCAGCAGCCTGTTAGGAGGCTCCGATACGCAGTATTTT	CASSLLGGSDTQYF	few	TRBV9	TRBJ2-3	NA
TGTGCCAGCAGTCCGGGTATCTCCTACAATGAGCAGTTCTTC	CASSPGISYNEQFF	NA	TRBV12-3/TRBV12-4	TRBJ2-1	NA
TGTGCCAGCAGCTTACGTCCCCCGATGGTAGGGCTCGGAAGGGGGAACACTGAAGCTTTCTTT	CASSLRPPMVGLGRGNTEAFF	few	TRBV5-5	TRBJ1-1	NA
TGCAGTGCTAAAGGTCCACTAGTTTACGAGCAGTACTTC	CSAKGPLVYEQYF	many	TRBV20-1	TRBJ2-7	NA
TGTGCCAGCAGCTTATCACGGGGAGGGTTCTACGAGCAGTACTTC	CASSLSRGGFYEQYF	NA	TRBV7-2	TRBJ2-7	TRBD2
TGTGCCAGCAGTACTACCGGGACAGGCGTTAACTATGGCTACACCTTC	CASSTTGTGVNYGYTF	many	TRBV28	TRBJ1-2	TRBD1
TGCAGCGTTGATACGGAGACCCAGTACTTC	CSVDTETQYF	few	TRBV29-1	TRBJ2-5	NA
TGTGCCAGCAGCTTAGACAGAGCAACCTATGGCTACACCTTC	CASSLDRATYGYTF	many	TRBV7-8	TRBJ1-2	NA
TGTGCCAGCAGCTTGAACAGAGGCGGTGGAGAGACCCAGTACTTC	CASSLNRGGGETQYF	few	TRBV11-1	TRBJ2-5	NA
TGTGCCAGCAGCTTATTCGGAGCGGCGTACGAGCAGTACTTC	CASSLFGAAYEQYF	many	TRBV7-2	TRBJ2-7	NA
TGTGCCAGCAGCTTATACATAGGGGGCAATCAGCCCCAGCATTTT	CASSLYIGGNQPQHF	many	TRBV7-2	TRBJ1-5	NA
TGTGCCAGCAGCTTAGTTCCGGAGTTAAATGGCTACACCTTC	CASSLVPELNGYTF	few	TRBV7-2	TRBJ1-2	NA
TGTGCCAGCGGACTCCGGGACAGGGAATCACCCCTCCACTTT	CASGLRDRESPLHF	many	TRBV12-3/TRBV12-4	TRBJ1-6	TRBD1
TGCAGCGTCCGAGGGTACTACAGCACAGATACGCAGTATTTT	CSVRGYYSTDTQYF	many	TRBV29-1	TRBJ2-3	NA
TGTGCCAGCAGGGGTGGAGGGGCTACTAATGAAAAACTGTTTTTT	CASRGGGATNEKLFF	many	TRBV2	TRBJ1-4	NA
TGTGCCAGCAGCCAAGAACCAGGGCTGGAGACCCAGTACTTC	CASSQEPGLETQYF	few	TRBV4-2	TRBJ2-5	NA
TGTGCCAGCAGCCCGCAGCGGGGGGGCTTCAAAAACATTCAGTACTTC	CASSPQRGGFKNIQYF	few	TRBV11-2	TRBJ2-4	TRBD2
TGTGCCAGTAGTATCTCCGTCGGGACAGGGGGCGATACGCAGTATTTT	CASSISVGTGGDTQYF	many	TRBV19	TRBJ2-3	TRBD1
TGTGCCAGCAGCCAAGAGGGGCTAGCCAAAAACATTCAGTACTTC	CASSQEGLAKNIQYF	few	TRBV7-3	TRBJ2-4	NA
TGTGCCAGCAGCTCGGACAACAGGGGCCGGTTAGAGACCCAGTACTTC	CASSSDNRGRLETQYF	many	TRBV7-9	TRBJ2-5	TRBD1
TGTGCCAGCAGCCACCCTGGGACAGGGGGTACAAATACGCAGTATTTT	CASSHPGTGGTNTQYF	many	TRBV7-2	TRBJ2-3	TRBD1
TGCGCCAGCAGCCTTCCGAGCTCCTACAATGAGCAGTTCTTC	CASSLPSSYNEQFF	many	TRBV5-1	TRBJ2-1	NA
TGTGCCAGCAGCTTGTTCGCAGATTCACCCCTCCACTTT	CASSLFADSPLHF	few	TRBV5-4	TRBJ1-6	NA
TGTGCCAGCAGCTTGGACAGGCGGGGACCTCAAGAGACCCAGTACTTC	CASSLDRRGPQETQYF	few	TRBV5-4	TRBJ2-5	NA
TGCAGCGTTCGATTTCTCTTGGTGGGGGAAGCTTTCTTT	CSVRFLLVGEAFF	many	TRBV29-1	TRBJ1-1	NA
TGCGCCAGCAGCTCCCGGGTCGAAGAGACCCAGTACTTC	CASSSRVEETQYF	many	TRBV5-1	TRBJ2-5	NA
TGTGCCAGCAGTACCCGAAGAGACAGCTCCTACGAGCAGTACTTC	CASSTRRDSSYEQYF	NA	TRBV12-3/TRBV12-4	TRBJ2-7	NA
TGTGCCTGGAGGGACAAATACGAGCAGTACTTC	CAWRDKYEQYF	many	TRBV30	TRBJ2-7	NA
TGTGCCAGTAGCTTTACATTGAACACTGAAGCTTTCTTT	CASSFTLNTEAFF	many	TRBV19	TRBJ1-1	NA
TGCAGCGCCTTGGGACAGGATGAAAAACTGTTTTTT	CSALGQDEKLFF	many	TRBV29-1	TRBJ1-4	TRBD1
TGTGCCAGCAAATCTAGCGAGTACGAGCAGTACTTC	CASKSSEYEQYF	NA	TRBV2	TRBJ2-7	NA
TGCGCCAGCAGTTCGACAGCGTATGGCTACACCTTC	CASSSTAYGYTF	NA	TRBV5-1	TRBJ1-2	NA
TGTGCCAGCAGTGTCCGGGAGGGGCTGTACGAGCAGTACTTC	CASSVREGLYEQYF	few	TRBV27	TRBJ2-7	TRBD2
TGCAGCGTTGAAGAGAGTTACGAAATTAGCGGGACCGGGGAGCTGTTTTTT	CSVEESYEISGTGELFF	many	TRBV29-1	TRBJ2-2	TRBD2
TGTGCCATCAGCTCCGGGACAGGAGGGAATGAGCAGTTCTTC	CAISSGTGGNEQFF	many	TRBV10-3	TRBJ2-1	TRBD1
TGCAGTGCTAGAGATCGACGCAGGAGCTCTGGAAACACCATATATTTT	CSARDRRRSSGNTIYF	NA	TRBV20-1	TRBJ1-3	NA
TGTGCCAGCACCCGGCAGGTCTTTCATGAGCAGTTCTTC	CASTRQVFHEQFF	many	TRBV7-9	TRBJ2-1	NA
TGTGCCAGCGGGAAAAGACTAGCGGGGGGGCTGAATGAGCAGTTCTTC	CASGKRLAGGLNEQFF	NA	TRBV27	TRBJ2-1	TRBD2
TGCAGCGTTGAATATGGTGAGACCCAGTACTTC	CSVEYGETQYF	many	TRBV29-1	TRBJ2-5	NA
TGTGCCTACCACTCGCCGGGACCGAATGAAAAACTGTTTTTT	CAYHSPGPNEKLFF	few	TRBV30	TRBJ1-4	NA
TGTGCCTGTTCCGGGACAGGGTTTCTCAATGAGCAGTTCTTC	CACSGTGFLNEQFF	NA	TRBV30	TRBJ2-1	TRBD1
TGTGCCAGCAGTTTGGGGACACGTGGCAATCAGCCCCAGCATTTT	CASSLGTRGNQPQHF	NA	TRBV12-3/TRBV12-4	TRBJ1-5	NA
TGCGCCAGCAGCCAAGATCTAGGATTTGGCACCGGGGAGCTGTTTTTT	CASSQDLGFGTGELFF	NA	TRBV4-3	TRBJ2-2	NA
TGCGCCAGCAGCCATGAGAACATGAACACTGAAGCTTTCTTT	CASSHENMNTEAFF	NA	TRBV4-3	TRBJ1-1	NA
TGTGCCAGCAGCCAGAGCCTGGAGCATGAGCAGTTCTTC	CASSQSLEHEQFF	many	TRBV7-3	TRBJ2-1	NA
TGCAGTGCTAGAGTGACAGTAGAGTCACCCCTCCACTTT	CSARVTVESPLHF	many	TRBV20-1	TRBJ1-6	NA